Listed below are T cell receptor beta chains from one sample, sequenced in a study of T cell responses to AZD1222 COVID-19 vaccine. Profiling relied on immunoSEQ multiplex PCR, and the TCRdb table lists in-frame clones only, not all of them. Of some 79,000 clones listed, 70% to 90% were seen once; the top ten hold more than 3%. Sequenced here: peripheral blood, sampled 28 days after the second AZD1222 dose. Source of these receptors: an adult who received the AZD1222 COVID-19 vaccine. CDR3s include the opening cysteine and the closing phenylalanine or tryptophan. The order of the fields is D gene, V gene, clone size, J gene, CDR3 protein, CDR3 DNA. The D gene is left open where the match is weak. Only part of the rows carry a size: once, few, many, or a class if the clone is expanded.

D: NA
V: TRBV5-8
size: NA
J: TRBJ1-3
CDR3: CASSLDQDGNTIYF
DNA: TGTGCCAGCAGCTTGGACCAGGATGGAAACACCATATATTTT

D: NA
V: TRBV2
size: NA
J: TRBJ2-5
CDR3: CASYTGLGETQYF
DNA: TGTGCCAGCTATACAGGGTTAGGAGAGACCCAGTACTTC

D: NA
V: TRBV19
size: NA
J: TRBJ2-6
CDR3: CASSSHRDLFSGANVLTF
DNA: TGTGCCAGTAGTTCCCACCGGGACCTATTCTCTGGGGCCAACGTCCTGACTTTC

D: NA
V: TRBV12-3/TRBV12-4
size: NA
J: TRBJ1-1
CDR3: CASSLFMNTEAFF
DNA: TGTGCCAGCAGTTTATTTATGAACACTGAAGCTTTCTTT

D: TRBD2
V: TRBV28
size: NA
J: TRBJ2-1
CDR3: CASSLWLAGKNEQFF
DNA: TGTGCCAGCAGTTTGTGGCTAGCGGGAAAGAATGAGCAGTTCTTC

D: TRBD1
V: TRBV4-1
size: NA
J: TRBJ1-2
CDR3: CASSLRTGGNYGYTF
DNA: TGCGCCAGCAGCCTCCGGACAGGGGGAAACTATGGCTACACCTTC

D: NA
V: TRBV19
size: NA
J: TRBJ1-4
CDR3: CASSTSPGLSANEKLFF
DNA: TGTGCCAGTAGTACCTCCCCCGGACTATCAGCTAATGAAAAACTGTTTTTT

D: NA
V: TRBV30
size: NA
J: TRBJ1-2
CDR3: CAWSVIGEGYTF
DNA: TGTGCCTGGAGTGTAATTGGGGAGGGCTACACCTTC

D: NA
V: TRBV9
size: NA
J: TRBJ2-1
CDR3: CASSTNVGGTYNEQFF
DNA: TGTGCCAGCAGCACAAACGTGGGCGGGACCTACAATGAGCAGTTCTTC

D: NA
V: TRBV7-9
size: NA
J: TRBJ1-1
CDR3: CASSPRTDMNTEAFF
DNA: TGTGCCAGCAGCCCACGGACGGACATGAACACTGAAGCTTTCTTT

D: NA
V: TRBV27
size: NA
J: TRBJ2-7
CDR3: CASSWRASYEQYF
DNA: TGTGCCAGCAGTTGGAGGGCTTCCTACGAGCAGTACTTC

D: TRBD1
V: TRBV11-2
size: NA
J: TRBJ2-2
CDR3: CASSPGTGVTGELFF
DNA: TGTGCCAGCAGCCCCGGGACAGGGGTGACCGGGGAGCTGTTTTTT

D: TRBD2
V: TRBV24-1
size: NA
J: TRBJ2-1
CDR3: CATSDALLAGGLGEQFF
DNA: TGTGCCACCAGTGATGCCCTACTAGCGGGAGGCTTAGGTGAGCAGTTCTTC

D: NA
V: TRBV5-1
size: NA
J: TRBJ2-1
CDR3: CASSFTTSNEQFF
DNA: TGCGCCAGCAGCTTTACCACATCAAATGAGCAGTTCTTC

D: NA
V: TRBV5-6
size: NA
J: TRBJ1-4
CDR3: CASSPGRTNEKLFF
DNA: TGTGCCAGCAGCCCCGGGCGGACTAATGAAAAACTGTTTTTT

D: NA
V: TRBV4-1
size: NA
J: TRBJ1-5
CDR3: CASSQDGGATRQPQHF
DNA: TGCGCCAGCAGCCAAGATGGGGGGGCCACCCGTCAGCCCCAGCATTTT

D: NA
V: TRBV7-9
size: NA
J: TRBJ2-1
CDR3: CASSLVNENEQFF
DNA: TGTGCCAGCAGCTTAGTGAACGAGAATGAGCAGTTCTTC

D: NA
V: TRBV5-1
size: NA
J: TRBJ2-5
CDR3: CASSPRAPQNRQETQYF
DNA: TGCGCCAGCAGCCCCCGGGCACCGCAGAATAGACAAGAGACCCAGTACTTC

D: NA
V: TRBV11-2
size: NA
J: TRBJ2-1
CDR3: CASSYGGEQFF
DNA: TGTGCCAGCAGCTATGGTGGCGAGCAGTTCTTC

D: NA
V: TRBV6-4
size: NA
J: TRBJ1-3
CDR3: CASSERGGSTIYF
DNA: TGTGCCAGCAGTGAAAGAGGCGGTAGCACCATATATTTT

D: NA
V: TRBV23-1
size: NA
J: TRBJ1-3
CDR3: CASSQSGRGLILGGNTIYF
DNA: TGCGCCAGCAGTCAATCGGGGAGGGGCCTCATTCTTGGAGGAAACACCATATATTTT

D: NA
V: TRBV2
size: NA
J: TRBJ1-1
CDR3: CASSKTGGTTEAFF
DNA: TGTGCCAGCAGTAAAACTGGGGGAACCACTGAAGCTTTCTTT

D: NA
V: TRBV28
size: NA
J: TRBJ2-2
CDR3: CASRTSGWGELFF
DNA: TGTGCCAGCAGGACGTCAGGGTGGGGGGAGCTGTTTTTT

D: TRBD1
V: TRBV7-3
size: NA
J: TRBJ1-3
CDR3: CASSLGQANSGNTIYF
DNA: TGTGCCAGCAGCTTAGGACAGGCTAACTCTGGAAACACCATATATTTT

D: TRBD1
V: TRBV19
size: few
J: TRBJ1-2
CDR3: CASSTGQGADYGYTF
DNA: TGTGCCAGTAGTACCGGACAGGGGGCGGACTATGGCTACACCTTC

D: NA
V: TRBV12-3/TRBV12-4
size: NA
J: TRBJ2-1
CDR3: CASSPRVEQFF
DNA: TGTGCCAGCAGCCCCCGTGTTGAGCAGTTCTTC

D: NA
V: TRBV12-3/TRBV12-4
size: NA
J: TRBJ2-3
CDR3: CASSLNTDTQYF
DNA: TGTGCCAGCAGTTTAAATACAGATACGCAGTATTTT

D: TRBD1
V: TRBV30
size: NA
J: TRBJ1-2
CDR3: CAWSTKGARGYTF
DNA: TGTGCCTGGAGTACGAAGGGGGCGCGGGGCTACACCTTC

D: TRBD1
V: TRBV19
size: NA
J: TRBJ2-6
CDR3: CASSSPGGSGANVLTF
DNA: TGTGCCAGTAGTAGCCCAGGGGGCTCTGGGGCCAACGTCCTGACTTTC

D: NA
V: TRBV27
size: NA
J: TRBJ2-5
CDR3: CASSLSVYQETQYF
DNA: TGTGCCAGCAGTTTATCGGTCTACCAAGAGACCCAGTACTTC

D: NA
V: TRBV9
size: NA
J: TRBJ1-2
CDR3: CASSKEGQGGYTF
DNA: TGTGCCAGCAGCAAAGAGGGCCAAGGGGGCTACACCTTC

D: NA
V: TRBV25-1
size: few
J: TRBJ1-5
CDR3: CASSADGAPGQPQHF
DNA: TGTGCCAGCAGCGCTGACGGGGCGCCGGGGCAGCCCCAGCATTTT

D: TRBD2
V: TRBV2
size: once
J: TRBJ2-1
CDR3: CASRGVLAGSYNEQFF
DNA: TGTGCCAGCAGGGGAGTACTAGCGGGAAGCTACAATGAGCAGTTCTTC

D: TRBD2
V: TRBV6-5
size: NA
J: TRBJ2-1
CDR3: CASSLRGYNEQFF
DNA: TGTGCCAGCAGTCTGCGGGGGTACAATGAACAGTTCTTC

D: NA
V: TRBV30
size: few
J: TRBJ2-7
CDR3: CAWTTLTGTYEQYF
DNA: TGTGCCTGGACCACCCTGACAGGTACCTACGAGCAGTACTTC

D: NA
V: TRBV5-5
size: NA
J: TRBJ1-3
CDR3: CASSFEQDSGNTIYF
DNA: TGTGCCAGCAGCTTCGAACAGGACTCTGGAAACACCATATATTTT

D: TRBD1
V: TRBV14
size: few
J: TRBJ1-1
CDR3: CASSHYTGGAEAFF
DNA: TGTGCCAGCAGCCATTACACAGGGGGAGCAGAAGCTTTCTTT

D: NA
V: TRBV2
size: NA
J: TRBJ1-6
CDR3: CASSQQGRGSYNSPLHF
DNA: TGTGCCAGCAGTCAACAGGGAAGAGGCTCCTATAATTCACCCCTCCACTTT

D: NA
V: TRBV27
size: NA
J: TRBJ2-7
CDR3: CASSSEGRGIKQYF
DNA: TGTGCCAGCAGTTCCGAAGGGCGCGGTATCAAGCAGTACTTC

D: NA
V: TRBV5-4
size: NA
J: TRBJ1-4
CDR3: CASSEDGPNEKLFF
DNA: TGTGCCAGCAGCGAGGACGGCCCTAATGAAAAACTGTTTTTT

D: TRBD1
V: TRBV3-1/TRBV3-2
size: NA
J: TRBJ1-2
CDR3: CASSQPGTAYGYTF
DNA: TGTGCCAGCAGCCAACCCGGGACAGCCTATGGCTACACCTTC

D: NA
V: TRBV9
size: few
J: TRBJ1-1
CDR3: CASSGGNTEAFF
DNA: TGTGCCAGCAGTGGGGGGAACACTGAAGCTTTCTTT

D: NA
V: TRBV11-2
size: NA
J: TRBJ1-1
CDR3: CASRRTSWEDTEAFF
DNA: TGTGCCAGCAGGCGGACATCGTGGGAGGACACTGAAGCTTTCTTT

D: NA
V: TRBV29-1
size: NA
J: TRBJ1-2
CDR3: CSVDSPYGYTF
DNA: TGCAGCGTTGACAGCCCCTATGGCTACACCTTC

D: NA
V: TRBV5-1
size: NA
J: TRBJ1-6
CDR3: CASMLDYQGKSPLHF
DNA: TGCGCCAGCATGCTTGACTACCAGGGAAAATCACCCCTCCACTTT

D: TRBD1
V: TRBV2
size: NA
J: TRBJ1-2
CDR3: CASSESPGTEIYGYTF
DNA: TGTGCCAGCAGTGAGAGCCCGGGGACAGAAATCTATGGCTACACCTTC

D: NA
V: TRBV6-6
size: NA
J: TRBJ2-1
CDR3: CASTEDLSGSEQFF
DNA: TGTGCCAGCACCGAAGACTTGTCGGGATCTGAGCAGTTCTTC

D: TRBD1
V: TRBV6-6
size: NA
J: TRBJ1-1
CDR3: CASSYPGTGGTEAFF
DNA: TGTGCCAGCAGTTACCCCGGGACAGGGGGCACTGAAGCTTTCTTT

D: TRBD1
V: TRBV5-1
size: NA
J: TRBJ2-7
CDR3: CASSPGQGTSYEQYF
DNA: TGCGCCAGCAGCCCGGGACAGGGAACCTCCTACGAGCAGTACTTC

D: NA
V: TRBV7-8
size: NA
J: TRBJ1-2
CDR3: CASSLDVAYGYTF
DNA: TGTGCCAGCAGCTTAGATGTGGCCTATGGCTACACCTTC

D: NA
V: TRBV10-3
size: NA
J: TRBJ1-4
CDR3: CAISESTEEEKLFF
DNA: TGTGCCATCAGTGAAAGTACGGAAGAGGAAAAACTGTTTTTT

D: NA
V: TRBV27
size: NA
J: TRBJ2-7
CDR3: CASSPGLLSAYEQYF
DNA: TGTGCCAGCAGTCCCGGCCTCCTGAGCGCCTACGAGCAGTACTTC

D: NA
V: TRBV18
size: few
J: TRBJ2-6
CDR3: CASSFQPGRLSGANVLTF
DNA: TGTGCCAGCTCGTTCCAACCGGGACGACTCTCTGGGGCCAACGTCCTGACTTTC